The 21 T cell receptor beta chains below all came from one sample that was sequenced in a study of cytomegalovirus exposure and HLA in healthy donors. PCR was performed using 60 Vbeta and 13 Jbeta primers. Profiled with immunoSEQ multiplex PCR; TCRdb holds only in-frame clones, not every one. The sample includes around 130,000 clones, roughly 80% of them seen just once. The material sequenced was PBMCs. These receptors were taken from a girl aged 2 to 10 in good health and CMV-seronegative.

The rearrangement links TRBV27 to TRBJ2-2; 8 nucleotides agree with TRBD1. The CDR3 extends over 17 amino acids. The germline CDR1 and CDR2 sequences are MNHEY and SMNVEV (reference sequence). With 0 bases clipped from V and 5 bases from J, the junction kept 8 bases outside the gene matches. The CDR3: CASSLSLRGRSTGELFF. For the CDR3, the DNA is TGTGCCAGCAGTTTATCTCTCAGGGGGCGAAGTACCGGGGAGCTGTTTTTT.

The chain recombines TRBV19 with TRBJ2-7, with a tentative D call TRBD1 (6 bases). Germline CDR1 and CDR2: LNHDA and SQIVND (reference sequence). Trimming took 5 bases from V and 2 from J, leaving 16 bases between them. The CDR3 covers 15 residues. This chain's CDR3 is CASSGTSTGAYEQYF. The CDR3 DNA reads TGTGCCAGTAGTGGAACTTCGACAGGAGCCTACGAGCAGTACTTC.

The rearrangement uses TRBV7-2 and TRBJ2-1; the match to TRBD2 covers 7 bases. Germline V lookup: CDR1 SGHTA, CDR2 FQGNSA. The V gene end was trimmed by 5 bases and the J gene end by 7 bases; junction bases not matched to a gene: 14. The CDR3 loop spans 16 amino acids. The CDR3 nucleotides read TGTGCCAGCAGCCCCCTCGGTCTAGCGGACCCAAATGAGCAGTTCTTC. As protein: CASSPLGLADPNEQFF.

V is TRBV6-5 and J is TRBJ2-2; 7 positions match TRBD2. The J segment lost 2 bases and the V segment lost 0 bases, leaving 0 bases of the junction unmatched. Germline V gives CDR1 MNHEY, CDR2 SVGAGI. The CDR3 is 15 amino acids. DNA for the CDR3: TGTGCCAGCAGTTACTCGGGACTAAACACCGGGGAGCTGTTTTTT. Amino acid sequence: CASSYSGLNTGELFF.

The gene calls are TRBV2 and TRBJ1-1; tentatively, D is TRBD1 (6 bases). Per germline, CDR1 SNHLY and CDR2 FYNNEI. The length of the CDR3 is 16 residues. Trimming removed 8 bases from V and 3 bases from J, with 22 bases in between. Here the CDR3 reads CASCFGGRGADTEAFF. The CDR3 nucleotides read TGTGCCAGCTGCTTCGGGGGGCGGGGGGCGGACACTGAAGCTTTCTTT. The full variable domain, with the rest looked up from reference TRBV2 and TRBJ1-1, is EPEVTQTPSHQVTQMGQEVILRCVPISNHLYFYWYRQILGQKVEFLVSFYNNEISEKSEIFDDQFSVERPDGSNFTLKIRSTKLEDSAMYFCASCFGGRGADTEAFFGQGTRLTVV.

The gene calls are TRBV30 and TRBJ2-1, with 9 bases that match TRBD1. The length of the CDR3 is 12 residues. Germline assignment: CDR1 GTSNPN and CDR2 SVGIG (reference sequence). V lost 5 bases to trimming and J lost 8 bases; unmatched junction nucleotides: 4. The CDR3 protein is CAWHGDRDEQFF. CDR3 nucleotide sequence: TGTGCCTGGCATGGGGACAGGGATGAGCAGTTCTTC.

This chain connects TRBV7-9 to TRBJ1-5, with a tentative D call TRBD1 (5 bases). Germline CDR1 SEHNR, CDR2 FQNEAQ (reference sequence). V gave up 5 bases and J gave up 3 bases, with 11 bases separating them. CDR3 length: 14 amino acids. The CDR3 nucleotides read TGTGCCAGCAGCCGTGGGGACTCCAATCAGCCCCAGCATTTT. It encodes CASSRGDSNQPQHF. Full variable domain (missing parts from reference TRBV7-9 and TRBJ1-5): DTGVSQNPRHKITKRGQNVTFRCDPISEHNRLYWYRQTLGQGPEFLTYFQNEAQLEKSRLLSDRFSAERPKGSFSTLEIQRTEQGDSAMYLCASSRGDSNQPQHFGDGTRLSIL.

The chain combines TRBV2 with TRBJ1-2; TRBD1 matches 7 bases. The length of the CDR3 is 11 residues. V lost 6 bases to trimming and J lost 12 bases; unmatched junction nucleotides: 7. The germline CDR1 and CDR2 sequences are SNHLY and FYNNEI. The chain's CDR3 is CASSRSTGNTF. In DNA form, the CDR3 reads TGTGCCAGCAGCCGATCGACAGGGAACACCTTC.

The chain is built from TRBV6-1 and TRBJ1-4; TRBD1 is a possible D gene (5 bases). Germline CDR1 is MNHNS and CDR2 is SASEGT. There are 14 residues in the CDR3. V was shortened by 7 bases and J by 2 bases, with 11 bases between the two germline ends. The CDR3 DNA follows: TGTGCCAGCAACCCAGGGTCTACTAATGAAAAACTGTTTTTT. This encodes CASNPGSTNEKLFF.

The chain has TRBV5-1 and TRBJ2-5; TRBD1 agrees at 7 bases. The J call is doubtful: the DNA matches TRBJ2-7 better. Germline V CDR1 and CDR2: SGHRS, YFSETQ. The CDR3 runs 18 residues. CDR3 sequence: CASSIRDRDYTSSYEQYF. CDR3 nucleotide sequence: TGCGCCAGCAGCATCCGGGACAGAGACTATACGAGCTCCTACGAGCAGTACTTC.

The V call is TRBV6-1, the J call TRBJ2-1, with D perhaps TRBD1 (6 bases). Trimming stripped 3 bases from V and 4 bases from J, with 10 bases between. This CDR3 has 14 amino acids. Germline assignment: CDR1 MNHNS and CDR2 SASEGT. The CDR3 nucleotides are TGTGCCAGCAGTGACCAGGGGCCATACAATGAGCAGTTCTTC. It is translated as CASSDQGPYNEQFF.

CDR3: CACESAGLPYEQYF. For the CDR3, the DNA is TGTGCCTGTGAGTCCGCGGGACTACCCTACGAGCAGTACTTC. The rearrangement joins TRBV28 to TRBJ2-7, with 7 bases that match TRBD2. Germline values: CDR1 MDHEN, CDR2 SYDVKM. Trimming cost V 11 bases and J 2 bases; bases outside gene matches: 12. The CDR3 covers 14 residues.

The CDR3, as DNA: TGTGCCAGCAGCCCCCGGACAGTTTCGATGAACACTGAAGCTTTCTTT. Its protein product is CASSPRTVSMNTEAFF. The genes are TRBV7-8 and TRBJ1-1; weak D call: TRBD1 (6 bases). The V end was cut by 5 bases, the J end by 0 bases, with 16 bases between. This CDR3 spans 16 amino acids. Germline V gives CDR1 SGHVS, CDR2 FQNEAQ.

V usage is TRBV4-1 and J usage is TRBJ2-1; TRBD2 matches at 12 bases. Germline V lookup: CDR1 MGHRA, CDR2 YSYEKL. The trim removed 2 bases at V and 9 bases at J, leaving 2 bases unmatched. The CDR3 runs to 14 residues. The CDR3 here is CASSQPSGGGEQFF. The CDR3 DNA follows: TGCGCCAGCAGCCAACCTAGCGGGGGGGGTGAGCAGTTCTTC.

The chain employs TRBV2 and TRBJ2-7, with D tentatively TRBD2 (6 bases). Deletions cut 4 bases from V and 1 base from J, with 17 bases between. Germline V CDR1 and CDR2: SNHLY, FYNNEI. This CDR3 region has 16 residues. The CDR3 sequence: CASSVHLMGGSYEQYF. The CDR3 region has the DNA TGTGCCAGCAGTGTCCACCTAATGGGGGGATCCTACGAGCAGTACTTC.

The V gene is TRBV10-3, the J gene TRBJ2-7; 10 bases align to TRBD2. This CDR3 region has 15 residues. Losses at the gene ends were 5 bases for V and 5 bases for J; bases not matched to a gene: 9. The germline V gene encodes CDR1 ENHRY and CDR2 SYGVKD. DNA of the CDR3: TGTGCCATCAGTCCGCCGGGTAGCGGGAGGCACGAGCAGTACTTC. It specifies CAISPPGSGRHEQYF.

This chain joins TRBV5-1 and TRBJ1-2; 7 bases agree with TRBD1. The V segment lost 0 bases and the J segment 8 bases; nucleotides outside the gene matches: 10. This CDR3 spans 15 amino acids. From germline, CDR1 is SGHRS and CDR2 YFSETQ. This CDR3 reads CASSLVPGGTGGYTF. The DNA of the CDR3 is TGCGCCAGCAGCTTGGTCCCAGGGGGAACTGGAGGCTACACCTTC.

The J gene is TRBJ2-5, the V gene TRBV7-8, with D perhaps TRBD2 (5 bases). The CDR3 is 17 residues long. Trimming stripped 4 bases from V and 5 bases from J, with 23 bases between. Germline loops: CDR1 SGHVS, CDR2 FQNEAQ. This CDR3 is CASSSRGVVGLRETQYF. The CDR3 DNA follows: TGTGCCAGCAGCTCACGGGGTGTTGTGGGCTTACGGGAGACCCAGTACTTC.

This chain uses TRBV11-2 with TRBJ1-1; perhaps TRBD1 as D (6 bases). V was pared by 8 bases and J by 3 bases, with 16 bases between. The V gene's germline CDR1 is SGHAT and CDR2 FQNNGV. The CDR3 consists of 14 residues. CDR3 DNA: TGTGCCAGCGGGAACAGGGTCGCGGACACTGAAGCTTTCTTT. This sequence encodes CASGNRVADTEAFF.

The V call is TRBV27, the J call TRBJ1-1, with D hard to call. Per the germline V gene, CDR1 is MNHEY and CDR2 is SMNVEV (reference sequence). CDR3 size: 14 residues. V dropped 6 bases and J dropped 0 bases, with 11 bases sitting between them. The CDR3 bases are TGTGCCAGCAGCCCACCGGAGATGAACACTGAAGCTTTCTTT. It translates to CASSPPEMNTEAFF.

This chain joins TRBV15 and TRBJ1-5; 9 bases agree with TRBD1. In germline, CDR1 is LNHNV, CDR2 YYDKDF (reference sequence). This CDR3 spans 15 amino acids. V lost 3 bases, J lost 6 bases, and 6 bases stayed unmatched. This chain's CDR3 is CATSSRDRDSQPQHF. CDR3 bases: TGTGCCACCAGCAGCCGGGACAGGGACTCTCAGCCCCAGCATTTT.